The next 21 T cell receptor beta chains were all read from a single sample in a study of cytotoxic CD8 clonotypes in ibrutinib-treated CLL. The protocol was immunoSEQ multiplex PCR, while the TCRdb copy is restricted to in-frame clones and leaves out a portion. The data show tens of thousands of clones, approximately 52% seen once. The sample in question was PBMCs, obtained after 24 months of ibrutinib treatment. These receptors were taken from a human donor with chronic lymphocytic leukemia.

V usage is TRBV15 and J usage is TRBJ2-2, with D possibly TRBD1 on 5 matching bases. CDR3 length equals 14 residues. V lost 2 bases and J lost 8, with 12 bases in between. CDR1 LNHNV and CDR2 YYDKDF come from the germline V gene (reference sequence). The CDR3 nucleotides are TGTGCCACCAGCAGATCCACAGGCAGAGGGGAGCTGTTTTTT. Its translation: CATSRSTGRGELFF.

This clone was picked up a small number of times. The chain uses TRBV19 and TRBJ1-2; tentatively, D is TRBD1 (6 bases). The CDR3 consists of 18 residues. Germline values: CDR1 LNHDA, CDR2 SQIVND (reference sequence). The V and J ends lost 5 bases and 0 bases respectively, with 22 bases between them. Here the CDR3 DNA reads TGTGCCAGTAGTCGCCACCTCCCTTCAGGGGCCTCTAACTATGGCTACACCTTC. Protein: CASSRHLPSGASNYGYTF.

This CDR3 reads CASSLSAGASYEQYV. DNA of the CDR3: TGTGCCAGCAGCCTCTCGGCGGGGGCTTCCTACGAGCAGTACGTC. The rearrangement joins TRBV5-5 to TRBJ2-7; weak D call: TRBD2 (7 bases). The CDR3 loop spans 15 amino acids. Between the trimmed V and J ends, which lost 4 bases and 1 base, there was a span of 15 bases. CDR1 and CDR2 from the germline V gene are SGHKS and YYEKEE (reference sequence).

The V gene is TRBV6-4, the J gene TRBJ1-6; a weak D match, TRBD1 (5 bases). With 6 bases removed from V and 3 bases from J, the gap between germline ends came to 12 bases. The germline V gene has CDR1 MRHNA and CDR2 SNTAGT. The CDR3 length is 15 residues. The DNA for the CDR3 is TGTGCCAGCAGACCCGGGACGGACTATAATTCACCCCTCCACTTT. Translated, it gives CASRPGTDYNSPLHF.

V is TRBV5-4 and J is TRBJ2-7, with D possibly matching TRBD1 (6 bases). V lost 6 bases to trimming and J lost 2 bases, with 12 bases between them. CDR1 is SGHNT and CDR2 is YYREEE in the germline V gene (reference sequence). This CDR3 has 13 amino acids. As DNA, the CDR3 is TGTGCCAGCAAACCGACAGGTACCTACGAGCAGTACTTC. Residues: CASKPTGTYEQYF.

The DNA for the CDR3 is TGTGCCAGCAGCCATGGGACAACCCTGAACACTGAAGCTTTCTTT. This sequence encodes CASSHGTTLNTEAFF. The chain combines TRBV6-6 with TRBJ1-1, with D tentatively TRBD1 (6 bases). The CDR3 covers 15 residues. The germline V and J ends were trimmed by 6 bases and 0 bases, with 14 bases remaining between them. The germline V gene encodes CDR1 MNHNY and CDR2 SVGAGI (reference sequence).

This chain joins TRBV5-5 and TRBJ1-5; TRBD1 aligns across 10 bases. The CDR3 sequence is 15 residues long. The germline CDR1 and CDR2 sequences are SGHKS and YYEKEE (reference sequence). Losses at the gene ends were 4 bases for V and 5 bases for J; bases not matched to a gene: 6. The CDR3: CASSQTGGRDQPQHF. The CDR3 DNA reads as TGTGCCAGCAGCCAGACAGGGGGCCGGGATCAGCCCCAGCATTTT.

The chain has TRBV5-3 and TRBJ2-7; D uncertain. TRBV5-3 qualifies as an ORF whose function is uncertain. This CDR3 contains 15 residues. V lost 6 bases, J lost 6 bases, and 22 bases lay in between. The CDR3, as DNA: TGTGCCAGAATAGCCCCGACCCCCAAGCCTCTCGAGCAGTACGTC. Its translation: CARIAPTPKPLEQYV.

The CDR3 region has the DNA TGTGCCAGCAGCAGACAGGGGGACACTGAAGCTTTCTTT. Amino acids: CASSRQGDTEAFF. V and J are TRBV9 and TRBJ1-1, with 9 nucleotides matching TRBD1. This CDR3 has 13 amino acids. Trimming cost V 4 bases and J 3 bases; bases outside gene matches: 1. Germline V gives CDR1 SGDLS, CDR2 YYNGEE.

V gene TRBV7-9 combines with J gene TRBJ2-2; no clear D. V lost 4 bases to trimming and J lost 4 bases, with 7 bases between them. The CDR3 contains 13 residues. The germline V gene encodes CDR1 SEHNR and CDR2 FQNEAQ (reference sequence). The CDR3 nucleotides read TGTGCCAGCAGCTCCTACGGCACCGGGGAGCTGTTTTTT. Encoded protein: CASSSYGTGELFF.

V is TRBV27 and J is TRBJ1-5; no clear D gene. Germline CDR1 reads MNHEY; CDR2 reads SMNVEV (reference sequence). This CDR3 is 11 amino acids long. Deletions cut 10 bases from V and 10 bases from J, with 14 bases between. The chain's CDR3 is CATGTDEPQHF. CDR3 DNA sequence: TGTGCCACAGGAACGGACGAACCCCAGCATTTT.

This clone was seen a few times. V and J are TRBV19 and TRBJ1-5; 8 bases match TRBD1. Germline-derived CDR1 and CDR2 are LNHDA and SQIVND (reference sequence). The CDR3 has 16 residues. Germline trimming cut 4 bases from V and 0 bases from J; bases unmatched to any gene: 5. The DNA of the CDR3 is TGTGCCAGTAGTAGCCGAGGACAGGGTAGCAATCAGCCCCAGCATTTT. Its translation is CASSSRGQGSNQPQHF.

This clone appeared once. V usage is TRBV11-2 and J usage is TRBJ1-5, with TRBD1 matching 9 bases. There are 15 residues in the CDR3. Trimming cost V 5 bases and J 2 bases; bases outside gene matches: 4. Germline-derived CDR1 and CDR2 are SGHAT and FQNNGV. The CDR3 DNA follows: TGTGCCAGCAGCCAGCGACAGGGGGGCAATCAGCCCCAGCATTTT. Translation: CASSQRQGGNQPQHF. The variable domain in full, completed from reference TRBV11-2 and TRBJ1-5, reads EAGVAQSPRYKIIEKRQSVAFWCNPISGHATLYWYQQILGQGPKLLIQFQNNGVVDDSQLPKDRFSAERLKGVDSTLKIQPAKLEDSAVYLCASSQRQGGNQPQHFGDGTRLSIL.

The chain has TRBV27 and TRBJ2-3; tentatively, D is TRBD2 (7 bases). Germline V gives CDR1 MNHEY, CDR2 SMNVEV (reference sequence). The V end was cut by 7 bases, the J end by 6 bases, with 23 bases between. This CDR3 spans 16 amino acids. CDR3 protein: CASTSFRAGRGDTQYF. The DNA for the CDR3 is TGTGCCAGCACCTCGTTTCGGGCTGGGAGGGGGGATACGCAGTATTTT.

The V and J genes are TRBV7-2 and TRBJ1-3, with 10 bases fitting TRBD1. The germline gives CDR1 SGHTA, CDR2 FQGNSA. CDR3 length: 16 residues. Germline trimming cut 1 base from V and 2 bases from J; bases unmatched to any gene: 2. In nucleotides, the CDR3 is TGTGCCAGCAGCTTAGTTGGGACAGGGGCTGGAAACACCATATATTTT. This codes for CASSLVGTGAGNTIYF.

The chain couples TRBV7-2 to TRBJ1-2; D uncertain. CDR1 is SGHTA and CDR2 is FQGNSA in the germline V gene. The length of the CDR3 is 14 residues. V was pared by 1 base and J by 4 bases, with 10 bases between. The CDR3 DNA reads as TGTGCCAGCAGCTTAGGAGGGTCGGTCTATGGCTACACCTTC. It translates to CASSLGGSVYGYTF.

V is TRBV15 and J is TRBJ2-3; no firm D call. V lost 1 base, J lost 4 bases, and 18 bases lay in between. The CDR3 contains 17 residues. Germline V gene data show CDR1 as LNHNV and CDR2 as YYDKDF (reference sequence). The CDR3 DNA reads as TGTGCCACCAGCAGAGGAATTGCTGCCAGTTTGGCAGATACGCAGTATTTT. Protein: CATSRGIAASLADTQYF.

This chain links TRBV5-5 with TRBJ1-2; D gene unclear. The CDR3 length is 13 residues. Between the trimmed V and J ends, which lost 2 bases and 3 bases, there was a span of 8 bases. The germline gives CDR1 SGHKS, CDR2 YYEKEE (reference sequence). Here the CDR3 reads CASSFADYYGYTF. CDR3 in DNA: TGTGCCAGCAGCTTCGCGGACTACTATGGCTACACCTTC.

The chain links TRBV5-5 to TRBJ2-2; tentative D call: TRBD1 (5 bases). The V gene's germline CDR1 is SGHKS and CDR2 YYEKEE (reference sequence). V was trimmed by 1 base and J by 7 bases, leaving 11 bases between them. The CDR3 runs 14 residues. The CDR3 DNA is TGTGCCAGCAGCTTGTGGCAGGGTCACGGGGAGCTGTTTTTT. Translated: CASSLWQGHGELFF.

This clone occurred a few times. The chain uses TRBV19 and TRBJ1-1, with D unclear. Trimming left V 5 bases short and J 2 bases short, with 6 bases between. The CDR3 runs 12 residues. From germline, CDR1 is LNHDA and CDR2 SQIVND (reference sequence). The CDR3 DNA reads TGTGCCAGTAGTGCGGTAAACACTGAAGCTTTCTTT. It yields the protein CASSAVNTEAFF.

The chain employs TRBV28 and TRBJ2-5; D is uncertain. V was trimmed by 4 bases and J by 4 bases, leaving 13 bases between them. Germline CDR1 MDHEN, CDR2 SYDVKM. CDR3 length: 14 residues. CDR3 residues: CASSSPDSTETQYF. The CDR3 region has the DNA TGTGCCAGCAGTTCCCCCGACTCGACAGAGACCCAGTACTTC.